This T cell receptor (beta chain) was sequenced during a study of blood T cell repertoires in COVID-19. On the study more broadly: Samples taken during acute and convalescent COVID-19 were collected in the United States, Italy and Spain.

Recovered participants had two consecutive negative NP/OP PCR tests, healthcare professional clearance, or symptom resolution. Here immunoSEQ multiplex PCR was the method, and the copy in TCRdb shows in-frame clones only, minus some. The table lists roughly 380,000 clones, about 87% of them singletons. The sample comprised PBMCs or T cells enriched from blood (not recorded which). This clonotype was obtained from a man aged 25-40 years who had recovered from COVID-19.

CDR3 in amino acids: CASSLDLRGNYGYTF. The CDR3 region has the DNA TGTGCCAGCAGCTTAGACCTTAGGGGCAACTATGGCTACACCTTC. The chain couples TRBV7-2 to TRBJ1-2, with D possibly TRBD1 on 5 matching bases. The CDR3 is 15 amino acids. Per germline, CDR1 SGHTA and CDR2 FQGNSA. V was shortened by 1 base and J by 2 bases, with 11 bases between the two germline ends.